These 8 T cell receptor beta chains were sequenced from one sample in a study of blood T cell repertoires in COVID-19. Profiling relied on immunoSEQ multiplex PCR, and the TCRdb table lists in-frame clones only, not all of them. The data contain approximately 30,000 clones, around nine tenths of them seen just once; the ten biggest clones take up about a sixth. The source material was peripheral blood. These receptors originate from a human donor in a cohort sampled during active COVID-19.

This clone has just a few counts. The CDR3 loop reads CASSPEKGDYGYTF. CDR3 nucleotide sequence: TGTGCCAGCAGCCCAGAAAAGGGGGACTATGGCTACACCTTC. The chain couples TRBV28 to TRBJ1-2; D may be TRBD1 (6 bases). Germline CDR1 MDHEN, CDR2 SYDVKM. The CDR3 length is 14 residues. The V gene lost 6 bases and the J gene lost 3 bases, with 14 bases spanning the gap.

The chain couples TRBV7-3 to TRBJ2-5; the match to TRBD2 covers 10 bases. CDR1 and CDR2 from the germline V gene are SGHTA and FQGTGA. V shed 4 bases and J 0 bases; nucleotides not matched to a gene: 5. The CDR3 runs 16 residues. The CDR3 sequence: CASSSTSGADQETQYF. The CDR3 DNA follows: TGTGCCAGCAGCTCTACTAGCGGGGCGGACCAAGAGACCCAGTACTTC.

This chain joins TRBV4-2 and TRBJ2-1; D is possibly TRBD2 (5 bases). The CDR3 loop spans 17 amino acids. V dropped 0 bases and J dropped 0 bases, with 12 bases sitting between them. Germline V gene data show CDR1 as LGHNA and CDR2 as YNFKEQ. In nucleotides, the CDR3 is TGTGCCAGCAGCCAAGATGCGCGGAGGAGCTCCTACAATGAGCAGTTCTTC. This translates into CASSQDARRSSYNEQFF.

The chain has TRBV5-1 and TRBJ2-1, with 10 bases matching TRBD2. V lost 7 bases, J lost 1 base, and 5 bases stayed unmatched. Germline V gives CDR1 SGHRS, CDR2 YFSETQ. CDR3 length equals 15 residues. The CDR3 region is CASSQLAGSYNEQFF. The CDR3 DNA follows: TGCGCCAGCTCCCAACTAGCGGGGTCCTACAATGAGCAGTTCTTC.

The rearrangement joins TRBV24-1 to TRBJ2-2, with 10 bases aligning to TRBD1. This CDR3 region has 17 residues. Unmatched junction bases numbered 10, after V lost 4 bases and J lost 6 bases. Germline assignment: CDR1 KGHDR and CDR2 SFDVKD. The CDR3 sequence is CATSDQGDRGRPGELFF. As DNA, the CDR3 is TGTGCCACCAGTGACCAAGGCGACAGGGGGCGCCCCGGGGAGCTGTTTTTT.

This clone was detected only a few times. The CDR3 region is CASSFLGLPIETQYF. The CDR3 DNA sequence: TGCGCCAGCAGCTTTTTGGGACTCCCGATCGAGACCCAGTACTTC. The chain links TRBV5-1 to TRBJ2-5; possibly TRBD2 for D (6 bases). CDR3 size: 15 residues. V gave up 2 bases and J gave up 5 bases, with 16 bases separating them. Per germline, CDR1 SGHRS and CDR2 YFSETQ.

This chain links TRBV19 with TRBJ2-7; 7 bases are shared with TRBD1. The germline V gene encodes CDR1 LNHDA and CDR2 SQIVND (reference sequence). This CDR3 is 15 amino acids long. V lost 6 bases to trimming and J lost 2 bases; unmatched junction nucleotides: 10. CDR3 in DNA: TGTGCCAGTAGCACCGGACAGGTGCCTACCTACGAGCAGTACTTC. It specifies CASSTGQVPTYEQYF.

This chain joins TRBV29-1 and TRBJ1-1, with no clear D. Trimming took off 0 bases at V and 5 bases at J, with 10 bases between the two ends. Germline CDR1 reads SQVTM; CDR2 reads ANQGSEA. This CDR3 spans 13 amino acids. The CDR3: CSVEDQIGTEAFF. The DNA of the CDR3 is TGCAGCGTTGAAGATCAAATCGGGACTGAAGCTTTCTTT.